This T cell receptor beta chain was found in a study of blood T cells in healthy people across ages. CDR1 SQVTM and CDR2 ANQGSEA come from the germline V gene. This CDR3 comprises 14 residues. V gave up 6 bases and J gave up 0 bases, with 12 bases separating them. The use of a sample-barcoded 5' primer and a J-beta primer mix characterized a second PCR of roughly 6 to 11 cycles. TCRdb recomputed calls from the 5' RACE reads with MiXCR, one row per CDR3 protein. The sample records about 1.7 million distinct CDR3 sequences, roughly 30% being singletons. The clonotype originates from a woman aged 25-40 years in good health. Sequencing was done on a sample of blood. This chain connects TRBV29-1 to TRBJ1-3; D possibly corresponds to TRBD1 (6 bases). The CDR3 DNA is TGCAGCGTGGAGGGGGAAGGCTCTGGAAACACCATATATTTT. This encodes CSVEGEGSGNTIYF.